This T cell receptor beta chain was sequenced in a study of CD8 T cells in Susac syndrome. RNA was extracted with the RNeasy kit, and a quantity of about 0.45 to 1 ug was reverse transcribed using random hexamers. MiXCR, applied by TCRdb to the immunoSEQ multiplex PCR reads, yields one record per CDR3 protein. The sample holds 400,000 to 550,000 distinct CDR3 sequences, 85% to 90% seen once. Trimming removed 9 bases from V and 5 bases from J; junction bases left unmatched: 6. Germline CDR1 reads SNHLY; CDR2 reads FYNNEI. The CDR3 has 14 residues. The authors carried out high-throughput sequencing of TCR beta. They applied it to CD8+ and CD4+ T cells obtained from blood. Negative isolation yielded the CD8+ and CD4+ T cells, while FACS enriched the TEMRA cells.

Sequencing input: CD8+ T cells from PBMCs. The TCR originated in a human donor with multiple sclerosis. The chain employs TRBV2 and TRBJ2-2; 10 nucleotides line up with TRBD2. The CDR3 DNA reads TGTGCCAGGGAACTAGCGGGACGTACCGGGGAGCTGTTTTTT. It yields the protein CARELAGRTGELFF.